This T cell receptor beta chain stems from a study of cytomegalovirus exposure and HLA in healthy donors. Sequenced by immunoSEQ multiplex PCR; TCRdb stores in-frame clones only, minus some. Of 150,000 or so clones listed, about nine tenths were seen once; the top ten hold roughly 6.5%. The CDR3 has 15 amino acids. V was clipped by 6 bases and J by 5 bases; unmatched bases: 7. The germline V gene has CDR1 SNHLY and CDR2 FYNNEI. This receptor was identified in a woman aged 30 to 39 in good health and CMV-seropositive. The rearrangement joins TRBV2 to TRBJ2-7; 13 bases are a match to TRBD2. Specimen: PBMCs. CDR3 amino acids: CASRRGLAGENEQYF. CDR3 DNA sequence: TGTGCCAGCAGGCGCGGACTAGCGGGAGAGAACGAGCAGTACTTC. The entire variable domain, with the rest obtained from reference TRBV2 and TRBJ2-7, is as follows: EPEVTQTPSHQVTQMGQEVILRCVPISNHLYFYWYRQILGQKVEFLVSFYNNEISEKSEIFDDQFSVERPDGSNFTLKIRSTKLEDSAMYFCASRRGLAGENEQYFGPGTRLTVT.